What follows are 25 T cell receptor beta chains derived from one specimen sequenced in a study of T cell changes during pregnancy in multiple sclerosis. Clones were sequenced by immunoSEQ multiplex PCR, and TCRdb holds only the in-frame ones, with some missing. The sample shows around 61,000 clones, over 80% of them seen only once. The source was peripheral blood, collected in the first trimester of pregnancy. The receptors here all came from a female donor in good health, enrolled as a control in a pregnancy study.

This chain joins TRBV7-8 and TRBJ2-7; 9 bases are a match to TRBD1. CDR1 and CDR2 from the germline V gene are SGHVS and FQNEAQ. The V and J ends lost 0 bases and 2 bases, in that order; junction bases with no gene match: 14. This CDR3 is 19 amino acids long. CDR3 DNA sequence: TGTGCCAGCAGCTTAGCCCCGGACAGGGGCCCAATCCAAGCCTACGAGCAGTACTTC. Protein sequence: CASSLAPDRGPIQAYEQYF. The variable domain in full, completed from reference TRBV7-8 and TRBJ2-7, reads GAGVSQSPRYKVAKRGQDVALRCDPISGHVSLFWYQQALGQGPEFLTYFQNEAQLDKSGLPSDRFFAERPEGSVSTLKIQRTQQEDSAVYLCASSLAPDRGPIQAYEQYFGPGTRLTVT.

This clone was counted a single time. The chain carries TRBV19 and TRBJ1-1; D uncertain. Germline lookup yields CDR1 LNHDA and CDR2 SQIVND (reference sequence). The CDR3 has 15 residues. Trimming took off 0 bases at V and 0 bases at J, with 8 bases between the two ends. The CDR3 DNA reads TGTGCCAGTAGTATAGATGAAGCCATGAACACTGAAGCTTTCTTT. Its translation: CASSIDEAMNTEAFF. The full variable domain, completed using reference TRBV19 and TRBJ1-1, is DGGITQSPKYLFRKEGQNVTLSCEQNLNHDAMYWYRQDPGQGLRLIYYSQIVNDFQKGDIAEGYSVSREKKESFPLTVTSAQKNPTAFYLCASSIDEAMNTEAFFGQGTRLTVV.

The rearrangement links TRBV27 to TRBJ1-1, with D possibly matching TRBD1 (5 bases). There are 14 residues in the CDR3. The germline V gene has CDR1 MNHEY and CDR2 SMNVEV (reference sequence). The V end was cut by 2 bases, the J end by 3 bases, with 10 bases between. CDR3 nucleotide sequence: TGTGCCAGCAGTTTAGTTGACAGACACACTGAAGCTTTCTTT. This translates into CASSLVDRHTEAFF.

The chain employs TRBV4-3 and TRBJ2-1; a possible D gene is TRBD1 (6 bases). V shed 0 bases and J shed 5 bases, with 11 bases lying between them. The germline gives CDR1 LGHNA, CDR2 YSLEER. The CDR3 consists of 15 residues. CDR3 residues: CASSQEYRGNNEQFF. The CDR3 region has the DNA TGCGCCAGCAGCCAAGAATATAGGGGGAACAATGAGCAGTTCTTC.

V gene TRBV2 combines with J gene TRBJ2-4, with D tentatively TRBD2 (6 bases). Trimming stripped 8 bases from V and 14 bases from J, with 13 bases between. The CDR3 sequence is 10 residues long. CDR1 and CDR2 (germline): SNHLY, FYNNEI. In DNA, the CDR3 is TGTGCCAGCGGAGGGGCAGTGGAGTACTTC. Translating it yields CASGGAVEYF. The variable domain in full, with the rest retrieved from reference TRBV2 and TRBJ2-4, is EPEVTQTPSHQVTQMGQEVILRCVPISNHLYFYWYRQILGQKVEFLVSFYNNEISEKSEIFDDQFSVERPDGSNFTLKIRSTKLEDSAMYFCASGGAVEYFGAGTRLSVL.

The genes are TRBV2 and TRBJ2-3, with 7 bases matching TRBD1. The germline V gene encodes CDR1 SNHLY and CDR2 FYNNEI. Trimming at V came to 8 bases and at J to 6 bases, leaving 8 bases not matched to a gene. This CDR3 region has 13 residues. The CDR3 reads CASLGGAADTQYF. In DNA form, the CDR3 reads TGTGCCAGCTTAGGGGGCGCAGCGGATACGCAGTATTTT.

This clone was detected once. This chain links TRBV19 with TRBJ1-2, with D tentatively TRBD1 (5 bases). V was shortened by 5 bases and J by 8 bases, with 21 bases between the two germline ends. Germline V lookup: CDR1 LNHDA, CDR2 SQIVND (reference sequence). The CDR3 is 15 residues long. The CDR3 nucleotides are TGTGCCAGTAGTGGCCGCCTTCAGGGTTCATCAGGCTACACCTTC. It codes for CASSGRLQGSSGYTF.

The CDR3 nucleotides are TGTGCCAGCAGCTTCGACAGGGGGTACACTGAAGCTTTCTTT. This codes for CASSFDRGYTEAFF. This chain uses TRBV5-4 with TRBJ1-1; 9 nucleotides agree with TRBD1. This CDR3 region has 14 residues. Germline V gene lookup returns CDR1 SGHNT and CDR2 YYREEE (reference sequence). Trimming at V came to 2 bases and at J to 3 bases, leaving 2 bases not matched to a gene.

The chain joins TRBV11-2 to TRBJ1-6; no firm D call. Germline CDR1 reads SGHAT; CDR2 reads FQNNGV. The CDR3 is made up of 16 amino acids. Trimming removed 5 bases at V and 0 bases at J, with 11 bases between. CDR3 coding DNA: TGTGCCAGCAGCCCTACAGCAACCTCCTATAATTCACCCCTCCACTTT. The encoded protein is CASSPTATSYNSPLHF.

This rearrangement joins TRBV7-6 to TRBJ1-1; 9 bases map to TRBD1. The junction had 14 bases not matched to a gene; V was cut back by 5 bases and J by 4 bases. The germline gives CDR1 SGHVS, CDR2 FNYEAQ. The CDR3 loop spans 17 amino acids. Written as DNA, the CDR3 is TGTGCCAGCAGCCTAGGGGGGACAGGGCCCATAGGCACTGAAGCTTTCTTT. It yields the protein CASSLGGTGPIGTEAFF.

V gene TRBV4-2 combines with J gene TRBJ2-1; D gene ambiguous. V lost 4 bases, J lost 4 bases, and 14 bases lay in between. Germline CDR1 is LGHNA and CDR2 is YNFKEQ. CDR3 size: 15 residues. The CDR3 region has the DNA TGTGCCAGCAGCCCCGAACGGTTACTTTACAATGAGCAGTTCTTC. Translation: CASSPERLLYNEQFF.

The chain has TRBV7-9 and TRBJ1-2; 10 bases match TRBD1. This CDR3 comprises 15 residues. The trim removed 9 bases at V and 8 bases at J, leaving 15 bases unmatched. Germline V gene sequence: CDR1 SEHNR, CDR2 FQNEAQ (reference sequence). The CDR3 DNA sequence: TGTGCCAGTCGTCCCGGGACAGGGGCGGTAGTAGGCTACACCTTC. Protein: CASRPGTGAVVGYTF.

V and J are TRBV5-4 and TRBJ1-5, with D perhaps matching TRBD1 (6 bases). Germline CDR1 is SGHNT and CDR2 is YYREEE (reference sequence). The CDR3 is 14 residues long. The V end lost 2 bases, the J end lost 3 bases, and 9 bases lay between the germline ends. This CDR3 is CASSLQGSNQPQHF. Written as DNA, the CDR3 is TGTGCCAGCAGCTTACAGGGATCCAATCAGCCCCAGCATTTT.

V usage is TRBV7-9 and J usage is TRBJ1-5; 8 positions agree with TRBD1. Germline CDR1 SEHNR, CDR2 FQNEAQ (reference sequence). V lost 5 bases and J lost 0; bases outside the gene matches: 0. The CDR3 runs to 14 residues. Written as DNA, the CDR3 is TGTGCCAGCAGCGACAGGGGTAGCAATCAGCCCCAGCATTTT. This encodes CASSDRGSNQPQHF.

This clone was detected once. The CDR3 DNA is TGTGCCAGCTCACCCTTAGCGGGGGGGTCGTCAGATACGCAGTATTTT. Its protein is CASSPLAGGSSDTQYF. J is TRBJ2-3 and V is TRBV18; 11 bases agree with TRBD2. The germline V gene has CDR1 KGHSH and CDR2 LQKENI. The CDR3 consists of 16 residues. V was pared by 3 bases and J by 4 bases, with 6 bases of the junction left unmatched. The full variable domain, with the rest looked up from reference TRBV18 and TRBJ2-3, is NAGVMQNPRHLVRRRGQEARLRCSPMKGHSHVYWYRQLPEEGLKFMVYLQKENIIDESGMPKERFSAEFPKEGPSILRIQQVVRGDSAAYFCASSPLAGGSSDTQYFGPGTRLTVL.

CDR3 sequence (DNA): TGTGCCAGCAGCGTAGAGTTCACAGGAGCCAAAAACATTCAGTACTTC. It codes for CASSVEFTGAKNIQYF. The chain has TRBV9 and TRBJ2-4, with a possible D match to TRBD1 (5 bases). Germline V gene data show CDR1 as SGDLS and CDR2 as YYNGEE. This CDR3 comprises 16 residues. The ends were cut back, 0 bases at V and 0 bases at J, with 10 bases in the middle.

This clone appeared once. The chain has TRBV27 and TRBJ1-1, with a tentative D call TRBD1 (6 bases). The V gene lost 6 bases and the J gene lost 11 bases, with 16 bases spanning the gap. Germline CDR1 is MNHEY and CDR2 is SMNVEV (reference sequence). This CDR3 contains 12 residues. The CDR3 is CASRKQGNLAFF. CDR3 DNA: TGTGCCAGCAGGAAACAGGGTAATTTGGCTTTCTTT.

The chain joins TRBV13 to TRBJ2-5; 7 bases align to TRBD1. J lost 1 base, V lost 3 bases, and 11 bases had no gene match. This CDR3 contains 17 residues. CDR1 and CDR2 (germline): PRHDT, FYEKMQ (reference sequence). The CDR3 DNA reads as TGTGCCAGCAGCTTTCGGACAGGCGAGGTGTTCCAAGAGACCCAGTACTTC. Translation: CASSFRTGEVFQETQYF. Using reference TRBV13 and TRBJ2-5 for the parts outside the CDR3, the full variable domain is AAGVIQSPRHLIKEKRETATLKCYPIPRHDTVYWYQQGPGQDPQFLISFYEKMQSDKGSIPDRFSAQQFSDYHSELNMSSLELGDSALYFCASSFRTGEVFQETQYFGPGTRLLVL.

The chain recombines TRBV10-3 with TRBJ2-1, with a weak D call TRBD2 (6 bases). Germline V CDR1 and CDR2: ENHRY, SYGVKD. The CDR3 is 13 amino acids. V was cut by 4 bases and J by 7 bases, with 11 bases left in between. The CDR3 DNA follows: TGTGCCATCAGTGGACTAGAATTAAATGAGCAGTTCTTC. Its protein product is CAISGLELNEQFF.

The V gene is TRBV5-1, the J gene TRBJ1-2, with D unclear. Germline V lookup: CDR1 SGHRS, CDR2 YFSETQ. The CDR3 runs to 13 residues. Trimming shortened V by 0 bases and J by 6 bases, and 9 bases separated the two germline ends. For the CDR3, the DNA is TGCGCCAGCAGCTTGGTCAGGTCTCATGGCTACACCTTC. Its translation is CASSLVRSHGYTF.

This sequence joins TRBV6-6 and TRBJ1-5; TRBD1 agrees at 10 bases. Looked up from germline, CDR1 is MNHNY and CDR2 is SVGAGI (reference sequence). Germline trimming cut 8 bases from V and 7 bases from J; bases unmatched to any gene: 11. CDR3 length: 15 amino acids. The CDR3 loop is CASSPDRGYNQPQHF. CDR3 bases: TGTGCCAGCTCGCCGGACAGGGGGTATAACCAGCCCCAGCATTTT.

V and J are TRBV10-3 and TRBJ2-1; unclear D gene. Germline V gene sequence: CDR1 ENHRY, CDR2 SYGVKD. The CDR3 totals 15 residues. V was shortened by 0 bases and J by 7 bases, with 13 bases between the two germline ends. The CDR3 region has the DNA TGTGCCATCAGTGAGTCTTCAACGGGTAGGAATGAGCAGTTCTTC. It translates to CAISESSTGRNEQFF.

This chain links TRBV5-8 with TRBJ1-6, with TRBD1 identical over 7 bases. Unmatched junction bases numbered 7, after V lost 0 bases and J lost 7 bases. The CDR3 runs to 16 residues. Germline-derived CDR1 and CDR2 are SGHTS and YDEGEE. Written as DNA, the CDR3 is TGTGCCAGCAGCTTGGGTTGGGCAGGGGGAAATTCACCCCTCCACTTT. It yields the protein CASSLGWAGGNSPLHF.

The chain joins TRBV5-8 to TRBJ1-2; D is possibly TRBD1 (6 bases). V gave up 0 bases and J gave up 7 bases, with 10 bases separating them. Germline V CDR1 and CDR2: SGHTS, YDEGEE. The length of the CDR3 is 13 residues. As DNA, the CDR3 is TGTGCCAGCAGCTTGGACAGGGATGGTGGCTACACCTTC. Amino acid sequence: CASSLDRDGGYTF.

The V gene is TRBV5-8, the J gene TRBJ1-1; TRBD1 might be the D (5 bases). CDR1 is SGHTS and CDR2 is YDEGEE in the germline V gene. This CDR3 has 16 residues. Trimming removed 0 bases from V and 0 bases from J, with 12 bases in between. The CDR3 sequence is CASSLGLAGLNTEAFF. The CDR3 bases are TGTGCCAGCAGCTTGGGTTTGGCGGGACTGAACACTGAAGCTTTCTTT.